These T cell receptor beta chains were read from a single sample in a study of glioma-infiltrating T cells after dendritic cell vaccination. Method: immunoSEQ multiplex PCR; TCRdb's copy keeps in-frame clones and lacks some. The top ten hold approximately 8.5% of the sample, which has roughly 68,000 clones, around 83% seen once. Sequencing used blood, obtained before dendritic cell vaccination. These receptors were collected from a human donor with glioblastoma. The CDR3 runs from the conserved cysteine through the conserved F or W. Fields, in order: D gene, clone size, J gene, V gene, CDR3 DNA, CDR3 protein. A D gene is named only where the DNA matches it firmly. Clone size is shown for a subset of rows, as once, few, many or a class of expanded clone.

- - TRBJ2-3 TRBV2 TGTGCCAGCATTCTTAACGCAGGGCCCACAGATACGCAGTATTTT CASILNAGPTDTQYF
TRBD1 once TRBJ2-5 TRBV10-3 TGTGCCATCAGCTCCGGGACAGGGCACCAAGAGACCCAGTACTTC CAISSGTGHQETQYF
- - TRBJ1-1 TRBV10-3 TGTGCCATCAGTGTCGGGGCGGGGGACACTGAAGCTTTCTTT CAISVGAGDTEAFF
- - TRBJ1-1 TRBV9 TGTGCCAGCAGCGTAGAAGGGGTTTGGAACACTGAAGCTTTCTTT CASSVEGVWNTEAFF
- - TRBJ1-5 TRBV11-2 TGTGCCAGCAGCTTAGGCCCGGGTCAGCCCCAGCATTTT CASSLGPGQPQHF
TRBD2 - TRBJ2-7 TRBV4-1 TGCGCCAGCAGCCGGCCTAGCGGGGGGCTCCCCTACGAGCAGTACTTC CASSRPSGGLPYEQYF
TRBD2 - TRBJ2-5 TRBV7-8 TGTGCCAGCAGCTTTTCCGGGACTAAAGAGACCCAGTACTTC CASSFSGTKETQYF
TRBD1 - TRBJ1-1 TRBV4-1 TGCGCCAGCGGAACAAGGCTGGGACAGGGGGCTTTCTTT CASGTRLGQGAFF
- - TRBJ1-1 TRBV6-1 TGTGCCAGCAGTGCCCCGCTAACCGAGGCTTTCTTT CASSAPLTEAFF
- - TRBJ1-2 TRBV6-5 TGTGCCAGCAGGTTGACAGAGAACTATGGCTACACCTTC CASRLTENYGYTF